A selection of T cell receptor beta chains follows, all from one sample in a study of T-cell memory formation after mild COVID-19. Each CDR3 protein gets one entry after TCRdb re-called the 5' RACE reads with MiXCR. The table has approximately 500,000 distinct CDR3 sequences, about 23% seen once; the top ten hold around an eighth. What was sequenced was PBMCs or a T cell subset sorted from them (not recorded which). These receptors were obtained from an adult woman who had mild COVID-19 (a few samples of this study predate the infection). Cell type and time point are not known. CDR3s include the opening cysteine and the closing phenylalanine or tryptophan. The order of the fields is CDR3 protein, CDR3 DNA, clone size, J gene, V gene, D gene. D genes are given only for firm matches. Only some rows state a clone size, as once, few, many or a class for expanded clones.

cdr3_aa: CASRVDKLAPGPDGYEQYF
cdr3_nt: TGTGCCAGCAGAGTTGATAAACTTGCCCCGGGGCCTGACGGCTACGAGCAGTACTTC
clone_size: .
j_call: TRBJ2-7
v_call: TRBV6-4
d_call: .

cdr3_aa: CASSESQGLRSPLHF
cdr3_nt: TGTGCCAGCAGCGAATCACAGGGTCTGAGGTCACCCCTCCACTTT
clone_size: few
j_call: TRBJ1-6
v_call: TRBV5-5
d_call: .

cdr3_aa: CASSVGTVGNQPQHF
cdr3_nt: TGTGCCAGCAGCGTAGGGACCGTAGGCAATCAGCCCCAGCATTTT
clone_size: few
j_call: TRBJ1-5
v_call: TRBV9
d_call: .

cdr3_aa: CASSPGTGADAQYF
cdr3_nt: TGTGCCAGCAGCCCTGGGACAGGCGCAGACGCGCAGTATTTT
clone_size: .
j_call: TRBJ2-3
v_call: TRBV3-1
d_call: TRBD1

cdr3_aa: CASSIAGDEGEQFF
cdr3_nt: TGCGCCAGCAGCATAGCGGGAGATGAAGGCGAGCAGTTCTTC
clone_size: .
j_call: TRBJ2-1
v_call: TRBV5-1
d_call: TRBD2

cdr3_aa: CASSPGRGPDGYTF
cdr3_nt: TGTGCCAGCAGCCCCGGGAGGGGGCCGGATGGCTACACCTTC
clone_size: few
j_call: TRBJ1-2
v_call: TRBV7-3
d_call: TRBD1

cdr3_aa: CATSREIGQGADEAFF
cdr3_nt: TGTGCCACCAGCAGAGAGATTGGACAGGGGGCAGACGAAGCTTTCTTT
clone_size: .
j_call: TRBJ1-1
v_call: TRBV15
d_call: TRBD1

cdr3_aa: CASSLVQGAGNTEAFF
cdr3_nt: TGTGCCAGCAGCTTAGTACAGGGGGCGGGTAACACTGAAGCTTTCTTT
clone_size: few
j_call: TRBJ1-1
v_call: TRBV7-8
d_call: TRBD1

cdr3_aa: CASSQGLMETQYF
cdr3_nt: TGTGCCAGCAGTCAGGGACTGATGGAGACCCAGTACTTC
clone_size: .
j_call: TRBJ2-5
v_call: TRBV6-6
d_call: .

cdr3_aa: CASSLGAGGIYDEQYF
cdr3_nt: TGTGCCAGCAGCTTAGGGGCTGGGGGGATCTACGACGAGCAGTACTTC
clone_size: few
j_call: TRBJ2-7
v_call: TRBV7-2
d_call: .

cdr3_aa: CASRRVPSDTQYF
cdr3_nt: TGTGCCAGCAGACGGGTCCCCTCAGATACGCAGTATTTT
clone_size: few
j_call: TRBJ2-3
v_call: TRBV5-4
d_call: .

cdr3_aa: CASSLLAGPSYEQYF
cdr3_nt: TGTGCCAGCAGTTTGTTAGCGGGGCCCTCCTACGAGCAGTACTTC
clone_size: many
j_call: TRBJ2-7
v_call: TRBV27
d_call: TRBD2

cdr3_aa: CASTRDYRSYNEQFF
cdr3_nt: TGTGCCAGCACCCGGGACTACCGATCCTACAATGAGCAGTTCTTC
clone_size: .
j_call: TRBJ2-1
v_call: TRBV6-2/TRBV6-3
d_call: TRBD2

cdr3_aa: CASSTTRALRKREKLFF
cdr3_nt: TGTGCCAGCAGCACCACCCGGGCGCTCCGGAAACGTGAAAAACTGTTTTTT
clone_size: .
j_call: TRBJ1-4
v_call: TRBV25-1
d_call: .

cdr3_aa: CASSFFLSYNEQFF
cdr3_nt: TGTGCCAGCAGTTTTTTTCTCTCCTACAATGAGCAGTTCTTC
clone_size: .
j_call: TRBJ2-1
v_call: TRBV28
d_call: .

cdr3_aa: CASSSYRTVNTEAFF
cdr3_nt: TGCGCCAGCAGCTCATACCGGACGGTGAACACTGAAGCTTTCTTT
clone_size: few
j_call: TRBJ1-1
v_call: TRBV5-1
d_call: .

cdr3_aa: CASSLGGQGNQPQHF
cdr3_nt: TGTGCCAGCAGTTTAGGGGGACAGGGGAATCAGCCCCAGCATTTT
clone_size: few
j_call: TRBJ1-5
v_call: TRBV12-3/TRBV12-4
d_call: TRBD1

cdr3_aa: CSARVEGVGNQPQHF
cdr3_nt: TGCAGTGCTAGAGTGGAGGGGGTAGGCAATCAGCCCCAGCATTTT
clone_size: few
j_call: TRBJ1-5
v_call: TRBV20-1
d_call: .

cdr3_aa: CATSGEAGAKEYEQYF
cdr3_nt: TGTGCCACCAGTGGGGAAGCAGGAGCCAAAGAATACGAGCAGTACTTC
clone_size: .
j_call: TRBJ2-7
v_call: TRBV24-1
d_call: .

cdr3_aa: CASSRAGPTDTQYF
cdr3_nt: TGCGCCAGCAGCCGAGCGGGTCCCACAGATACGCAGTATTTT
clone_size: .
j_call: TRBJ2-3
v_call: TRBV23-1
d_call: .

cdr3_aa: CASSSQGADTGELFF
cdr3_nt: TGTGCCAGCAGCTCACAGGGGGCGGATACCGGGGAGCTGTTTTTT
clone_size: few
j_call: TRBJ2-2
v_call: TRBV5-6
d_call: TRBD1

cdr3_aa: CASSYQGPGTGMRSEAFF
cdr3_nt: TGTGCCAGCAGTTACCAAGGTCCCGGGACAGGGATGAGGTCTGAAGCTTTCTTT
clone_size: .
j_call: TRBJ1-1
v_call: TRBV6-5
d_call: TRBD1

cdr3_aa: CASHVTGGAEAFF
cdr3_nt: TGTGCCAGCCATGTAACAGGGGGGGCTGAAGCTTTCTTT
clone_size: many
j_call: TRBJ1-1
v_call: TRBV18
d_call: TRBD1

cdr3_aa: CASSTPTQGAHFYEQYF
cdr3_nt: TGTGCCAGCAGCACCCCCACACAGGGTGCTCATTTCTACGAGCAGTACTTC
clone_size: .
j_call: TRBJ2-7
v_call: TRBV9
d_call: .

cdr3_aa: CASCRLGGETQYF
cdr3_nt: TGTGCCAGCTGTAGACTAGGCGGGGAGACCCAGTACTTC
clone_size: few
j_call: TRBJ2-5
v_call: TRBV12-3/TRBV12-4
d_call: .

cdr3_aa: CASSSRQGEETQYF
cdr3_nt: TGTGCCAGCAGCTCTCGACAGGGAGAAGAGACCCAGTACTTC
clone_size: .
j_call: TRBJ2-5
v_call: TRBV7-8
d_call: TRBD1

cdr3_aa: CSVVKGTYGYTF
cdr3_nt: TGCAGCGTTGTGAAGGGTACCTATGGCTACACCTTC
clone_size: many
j_call: TRBJ1-2
v_call: TRBV29-1
d_call: .

cdr3_aa: CASSQDSFYRGEAFF
cdr3_nt: TGCGCCAGCAGCCAAGATTCATTTTATAGGGGTGAAGCTTTCTTT
clone_size: few
j_call: TRBJ1-1
v_call: TRBV4-1
d_call: .

cdr3_aa: CASSPPRGIRDEQFF
cdr3_nt: TGTGCCAGCTCACCACCCAGGGGAATCCGCGATGAGCAGTTCTTC
clone_size: few
j_call: TRBJ2-1
v_call: TRBV18
d_call: .

cdr3_aa: CASSPWTGTGTEAFF
cdr3_nt: TGTGCCAGCAGCCCTTGGACGGGGACCGGGACTGAAGCTTTCTTT
clone_size: .
j_call: TRBJ1-1
v_call: TRBV11-3
d_call: .

cdr3_aa: CASSRKSPLAFF
cdr3_nt: TGTGCCAGCAGCCGAAAGAGTCCTTTGGCTTTCTTT
clone_size: few
j_call: TRBJ1-1
v_call: TRBV14
d_call: .

cdr3_aa: CASSEPGQAFGNEQFF
cdr3_nt: TGCGCCAGCAGCGAACCGGGACAGGCGTTTGGGAATGAGCAGTTCTTC
clone_size: few
j_call: TRBJ2-1
v_call: TRBV5-1
d_call: TRBD1

cdr3_aa: CATGARGVNEKLFF
cdr3_nt: TGTGCCACAGGGGCCAGGGGAGTGAATGAAAAACTGTTTTTT
clone_size: few
j_call: TRBJ1-4
v_call: TRBV10-3
d_call: .

cdr3_aa: CASSLQGDTEAFF
cdr3_nt: TGCGCCAGCAGCTTACAGGGGGACACTGAAGCTTTCTTT
clone_size: many
j_call: TRBJ1-1
v_call: TRBV5-1
d_call: TRBD1

cdr3_aa: CASSLGGTFNSPLHF
cdr3_nt: TGTGCCAGCAGTTTAGGGGGGACATTTAATTCACCCCTCCACTTT
clone_size: .
j_call: TRBJ1-6
v_call: TRBV12-3/TRBV12-4
d_call: .

cdr3_aa: CASSVADSDTQYF
cdr3_nt: TGTGCCAGCAGCGTCGCAGATTCAGATACGCAGTATTTT
clone_size: few
j_call: TRBJ2-3
v_call: TRBV9
d_call: .

cdr3_aa: CASSLAGVNQPQHF
cdr3_nt: TGTGCCAGCAGCTTAGCAGGGGTCAATCAGCCCCAGCATTTT
clone_size: few
j_call: TRBJ1-5
v_call: TRBV7-2
d_call: .

cdr3_aa: CASSLPGAGGTEAFF
cdr3_nt: TGCGCCAGCAGCCTCCCCGGGGCAGGGGGCACTGAAGCTTTCTTT
clone_size: .
j_call: TRBJ1-1
v_call: TRBV4-1
d_call: TRBD1